This T cell receptor (beta chain) was sequenced during a study of T-cell memory formation after mild COVID-19. General study points: That cross-reactive memory joined was suggested by some responding clones appearing in pre-infection memory. Shrinking CD4+ clones resided mostly in CM and EM, and CD8+ ones in EMRA.

From 5'RACE with constant-segment primers came TCR alpha and TCR beta cDNA libraries that carried sample barcodes and UMIs. Using its own MiXCR run on the 5' RACE reads, TCRdb lists one record per CDR3 protein. The sample lists roughly 150,000 distinct CDR3 sequences; approximately 12% were seen once. Per germline, CDR1 SGDLS and CDR2 YYNGEE. CDR3 length: 15 residues. Trimming stripped 2 bases from V and 4 bases from J, with 10 bases between. As for this clonotype: The antigen is unknown.

This chain joins TRBV9 and TRBJ2-6, with D perhaps TRBD1 or TRBD2 (5 bases each). The sequenced sample was PBMCs or a T cell subset sorted from them (not recorded which). This clonotype was sampled from a man between 18 and 35 years old who had mild COVID-19 (a few samples of this study predate the infection). Cell type and time point are not known. CDR3: CASSVGVTGANVLTF. In DNA form, the CDR3 reads TGTGCCAGCAGCGTGGGGGTAACCGGGGCCAACGTCCTGACTTTC. The complete variable domain, with remaining parts taken from reference TRBV9 and TRBJ2-6, reads DSGVTQTPKHLITATGQRVTLRCSPRSGDLSVYWYQQSLDQGLQFLIQYYNGEERAKGNILERFSAQQFPDLHSELNLSSLELGDSALYFCASSVGVTGANVLTFGAGSRLTVL.